Sequencing of this TCR beta chain was carried out in a study of cytomegalovirus exposure and HLA in healthy donors. Study-level points and caveats: Relative to equally common others, HLA-associated TCR beta chains showed greater clonal expansion in a later analysis.

Comments on this clone: What it binds is not known.

In the PCR, 60 Vbeta and 13 Jbeta primers were used. TCRdb's table, derived via immunoSEQ multiplex PCR, lists solely in-frame clones and lacks some. This table has 250,000 to 350,000 clones, under 90% appearing once. Germline V gives CDR1 MDHEN, CDR2 SYDVKM. This CDR3 has 12 residues. Trimming removed 5 bases from V and 8 bases from J, with 9 bases in between. The TCR was taken from a girl between 2 and 10 years old in good health and CMV-seronegative. V usage is TRBV28 and J usage is TRBJ1-4; D remains unclear. Sequenced material: PBMCs. CDR3 DNA: TGTGCCAGCAGTACACCGACAGAAAAACTGTTTTTT. Translating it yields CASSTPTEKLFF.